A selection of T cell receptor beta chains follows, all from one sample in a study of blood T cell repertoires in COVID-19. The table came from immunoSEQ multiplex PCR; TCRdb's copy has only in-frame clones and leaves some out. The repertoire consists of under 300,000 clones, with 85% to 90% occurring once and the leading ten covering 12%. The sample was peripheral blood. These receptors all come from a woman between 25 and 40 years old with COVID-19, enrolled during active disease. The CDR3 runs from the conserved cysteine through the conserved F or W. D genes are given only for firm matches. The size entry is marked missing in some rows and otherwise reads once, few, many or a size class.

NA TRBJ2-7 TRBV14 NA TGTGCCAGCAGCCAAGGCGGGACCTCCTATAGTGAGCAGTACTTC CASSQGGTSYSEQYF
NA TRBJ2-1 TRBV6-1 TRBD2 TGTGCCAGCAGTGAATATGGGACTAGCGGGGTGAATGAGCAGTTCTTC CASSEYGTSGVNEQFF
NA TRBJ2-7 TRBV28 TRBD1 TGTGCCAGCAGCCAGGGGGTCTCCTACGAGCAGTACTTC CASSQGVSYEQYF
NA TRBJ1-4 TRBV30 NA TGTGCCTCAGCCAATGGCGGTGAAAAACTGTTTTTT CASANGGEKLFF
NA TRBJ2-3 TRBV5-6 NA TGTGCCAGCAGCGTCCGGGATACGCAGTATTTT CASSVRDTQYF
NA TRBJ2-1 TRBV7-8 TRBD2 TGTGCCAGCAGCTTAGGCCTAGCGGTTTACAATGAGCAGTTCTTC CASSLGLAVYNEQFF
once TRBJ1-1 TRBV6-2/TRBV6-3 NA TGTGCCAGCAGACCTAAACAGGGCGGGCGTGAAGCTTTCTTT CASRPKQGGREAFF
NA TRBJ2-1 TRBV10-1 TRBD2 TGCGCCAGCGCCCCCTCGGGGGAGGGGCACCTCAATGAGCAGTTCTTC CASAPSGEGHLNEQFF
NA TRBJ2-1 TRBV24-1 NA TGTGCCACCAGTGCGGGGGTCTACAATGAGCAGTTCTTC CATSAGVYNEQFF
NA TRBJ1-4 TRBV5-1 NA TGCGCCAGCAGCCGGGGGGCACGAAAGTATAATGAAAAACTGTTTTTT CASSRGARKYNEKLFF